This T cell receptor beta chain derives from a study of early T cells in non-severe SARS-CoV-2 infection. Across the whole study: Sequencing targeted bulk RNA from unsorted whole blood, leaving chains unpaired.

The V end was cut by 2 bases, the J end by 0 bases, with 11 bases between. The CDR3 has 16 residues. Germline CDR1 and CDR2: SGHTA and FQGNSA. This clonotype has a count of ten or more. TCRdb ran MiXCR on the 5' RACE reads and lists one entry per CDR3 protein. Here the sample spans tens of thousands of distinct CDR3 sequences, roughly 4.1% being singletons. The TCR was taken from an adult who was a healthcare worker with PCR-confirmed SARS-CoV-2 infection or an uninfected control (not recorded which). The material sequenced was whole blood. The chain is built from TRBV7-2 and TRBJ2-1, with D perhaps TRBD1 or TRBD2 (6 bases each). CDR3 DNA sequence: TGTGCCAGCAGCTTAACGGGGGCGAGCTCCTACAATGAGCAGTTCTTC. Amino acid sequence: CASSLTGASSYNEQFF.